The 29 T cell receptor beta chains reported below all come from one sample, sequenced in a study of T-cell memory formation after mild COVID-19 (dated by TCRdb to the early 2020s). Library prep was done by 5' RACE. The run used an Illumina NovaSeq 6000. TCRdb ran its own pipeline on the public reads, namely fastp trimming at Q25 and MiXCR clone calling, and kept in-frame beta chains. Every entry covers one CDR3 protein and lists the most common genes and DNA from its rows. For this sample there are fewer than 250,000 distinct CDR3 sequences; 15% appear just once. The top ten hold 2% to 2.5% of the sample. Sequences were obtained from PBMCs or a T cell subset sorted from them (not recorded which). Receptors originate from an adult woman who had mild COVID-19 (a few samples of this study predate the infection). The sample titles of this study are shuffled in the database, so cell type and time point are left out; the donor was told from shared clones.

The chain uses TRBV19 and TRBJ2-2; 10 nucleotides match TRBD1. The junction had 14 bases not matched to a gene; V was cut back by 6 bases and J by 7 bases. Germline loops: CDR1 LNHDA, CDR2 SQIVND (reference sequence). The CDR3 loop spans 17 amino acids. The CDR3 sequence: CASSRGPGQGFLGELFF. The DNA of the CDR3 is TGTGCCAGTAGCCGGGGGCCGGGACAGGGGTTCCTCGGGGAGCTGTTTTTT.

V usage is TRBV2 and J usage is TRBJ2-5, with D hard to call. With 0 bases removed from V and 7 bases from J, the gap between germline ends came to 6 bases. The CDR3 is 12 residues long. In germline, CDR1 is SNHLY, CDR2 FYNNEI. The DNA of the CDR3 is TGTGCCAGCAGTGAAGCGCGGCGGACCCAGTACTTC. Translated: CASSEARRTQYF.

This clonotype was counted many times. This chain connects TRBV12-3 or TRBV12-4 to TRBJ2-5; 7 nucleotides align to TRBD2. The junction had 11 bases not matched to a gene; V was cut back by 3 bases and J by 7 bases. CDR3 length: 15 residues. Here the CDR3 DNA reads TGTGCCAGCAGTTTGAGCAGCGGGACTTCCGGGACCCAGTACTTC. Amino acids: CASSLSSGTSGTQYF.

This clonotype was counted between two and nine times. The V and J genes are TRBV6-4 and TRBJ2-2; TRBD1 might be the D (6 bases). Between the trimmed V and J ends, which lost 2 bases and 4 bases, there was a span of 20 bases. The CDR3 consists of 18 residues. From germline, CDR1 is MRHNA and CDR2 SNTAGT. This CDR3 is CASSDAGEYRVGTGELFF. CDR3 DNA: TGTGCCAGCAGTGACGCTGGTGAATACAGGGTAGGCACCGGGGAGCTGTTTTTT.

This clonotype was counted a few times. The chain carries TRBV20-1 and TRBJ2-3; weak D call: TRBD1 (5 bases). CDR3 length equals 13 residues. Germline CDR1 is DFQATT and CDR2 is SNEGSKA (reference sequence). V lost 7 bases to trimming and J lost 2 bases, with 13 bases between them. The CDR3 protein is CSVLGRDTDTQYF. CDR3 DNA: TGCAGTGTTTTGGGCAGGGACACAGATACGCAGTATTTT.

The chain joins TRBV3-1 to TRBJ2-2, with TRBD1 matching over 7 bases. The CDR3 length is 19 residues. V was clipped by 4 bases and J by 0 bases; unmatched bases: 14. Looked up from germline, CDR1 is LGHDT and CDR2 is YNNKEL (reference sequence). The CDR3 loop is CASSRGQRRLNTNTGELFF. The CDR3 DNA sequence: TGTGCCAGCAGCCGGGGACAGCGCCGACTAAATACGAACACCGGGGAGCTGTTTTTT.

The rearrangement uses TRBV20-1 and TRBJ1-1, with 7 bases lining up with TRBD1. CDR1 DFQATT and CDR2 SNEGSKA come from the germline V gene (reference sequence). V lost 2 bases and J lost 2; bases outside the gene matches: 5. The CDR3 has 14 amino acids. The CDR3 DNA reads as TGCAGTGCTAGAAGGACAGGAGCTAACACTGAAGCTTTCTTT. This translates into CSARRTGANTEAFF.

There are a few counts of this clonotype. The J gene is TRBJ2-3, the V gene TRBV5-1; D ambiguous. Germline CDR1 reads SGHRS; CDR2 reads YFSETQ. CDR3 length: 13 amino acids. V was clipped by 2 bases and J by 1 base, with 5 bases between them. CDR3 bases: TGCGCCAGCAGCTTTTTGGGCACAGATACGCAGTATTTT. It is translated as CASSFLGTDTQYF.

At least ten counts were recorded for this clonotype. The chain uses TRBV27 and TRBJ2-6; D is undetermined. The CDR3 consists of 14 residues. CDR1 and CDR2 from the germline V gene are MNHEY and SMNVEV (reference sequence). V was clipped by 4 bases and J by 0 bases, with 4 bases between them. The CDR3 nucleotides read TGTGCCAGCAGTTCCCTCTCTGGGGCCAACGTCCTGACTTTC. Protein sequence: CASSSLSGANVLTF.

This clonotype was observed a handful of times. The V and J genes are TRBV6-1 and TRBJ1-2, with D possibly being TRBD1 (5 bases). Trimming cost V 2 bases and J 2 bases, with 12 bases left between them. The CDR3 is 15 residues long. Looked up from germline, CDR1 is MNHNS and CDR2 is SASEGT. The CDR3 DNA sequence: TGTGCCAGCAGTGAACAGGGTTTTAGGAACTATGGCTACACCTTC. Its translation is CASSEQGFRNYGYTF.

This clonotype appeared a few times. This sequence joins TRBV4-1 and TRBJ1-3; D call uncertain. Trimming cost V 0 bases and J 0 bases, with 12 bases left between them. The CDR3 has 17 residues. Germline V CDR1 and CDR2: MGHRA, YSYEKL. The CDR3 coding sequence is TGCGCCAGCAGCCAAGACTGGGCAGTCCTCTCTGGAAACACCATATATTTT. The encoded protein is CASSQDWAVLSGNTIYF.

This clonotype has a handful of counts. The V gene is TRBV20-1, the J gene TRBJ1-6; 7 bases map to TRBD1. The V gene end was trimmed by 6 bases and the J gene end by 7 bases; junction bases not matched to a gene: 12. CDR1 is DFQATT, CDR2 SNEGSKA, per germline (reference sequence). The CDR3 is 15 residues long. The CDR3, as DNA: TGCAGTGCCTCTAATCGGGACAGTAGAAATTCACCCCTCCACTTT. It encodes CSASNRDSRNSPLHF.

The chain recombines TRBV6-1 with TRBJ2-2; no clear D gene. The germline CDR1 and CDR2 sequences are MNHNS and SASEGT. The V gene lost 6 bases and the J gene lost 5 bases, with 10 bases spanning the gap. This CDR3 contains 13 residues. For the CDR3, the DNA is TGTGCCAGCAGAGCTTCCATTACCGGGGAGCTGTTTTTT. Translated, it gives CASRASITGELFF.

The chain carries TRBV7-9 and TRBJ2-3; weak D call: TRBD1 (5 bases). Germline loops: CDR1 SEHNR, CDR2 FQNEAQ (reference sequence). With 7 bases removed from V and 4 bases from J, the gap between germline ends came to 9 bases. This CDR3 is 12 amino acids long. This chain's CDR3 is CASTFRADTQYF. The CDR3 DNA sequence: TGTGCCAGCACCTTCAGGGCAGATACGCAGTATTTT.

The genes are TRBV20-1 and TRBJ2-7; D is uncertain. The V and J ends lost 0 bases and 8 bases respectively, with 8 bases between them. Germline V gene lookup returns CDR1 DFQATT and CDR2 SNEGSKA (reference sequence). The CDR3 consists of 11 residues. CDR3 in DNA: TGCAGTGCTAGAGACAGCCCAAAGCAGTACTTC. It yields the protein CSARDSPKQYF.

CDR3 nucleotides: TGTGCCAGCAGTCAAACTAGGGCCATGATGACCGGGGAGCTGTTTTTT. Translation gives CASSQTRAMMTGELFF. This chain uses TRBV2 with TRBJ2-2; TRBD2 might be the D (5 bases). The CDR3 spans 16 residues. The V gene lost 5 bases and the J gene lost 5 bases, with 18 bases spanning the gap. The germline V gene encodes CDR1 SNHLY and CDR2 FYNNEI.

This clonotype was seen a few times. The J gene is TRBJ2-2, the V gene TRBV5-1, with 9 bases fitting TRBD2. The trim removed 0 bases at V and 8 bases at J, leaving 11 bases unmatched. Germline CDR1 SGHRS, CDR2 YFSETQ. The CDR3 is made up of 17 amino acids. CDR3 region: CASSLAAGSGRMGELFF. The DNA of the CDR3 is TGCGCCAGCAGCTTGGCCGCGGGTAGCGGGAGAATGGGGGAGCTGTTTTTT.

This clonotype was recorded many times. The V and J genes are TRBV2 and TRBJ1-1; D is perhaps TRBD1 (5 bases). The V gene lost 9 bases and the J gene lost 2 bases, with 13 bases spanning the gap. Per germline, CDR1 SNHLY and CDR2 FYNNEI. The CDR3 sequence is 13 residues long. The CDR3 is CASERDRNTEAFF. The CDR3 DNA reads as TGTGCCAGTGAGAGGGACCGAAACACTGAAGCTTTCTTT.

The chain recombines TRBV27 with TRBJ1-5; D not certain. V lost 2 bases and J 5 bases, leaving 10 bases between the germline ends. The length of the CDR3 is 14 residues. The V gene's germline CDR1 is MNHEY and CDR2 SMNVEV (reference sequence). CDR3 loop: CASSLKAEYQPQHF. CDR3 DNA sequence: TGTGCCAGCAGTTTAAAAGCAGAGTATCAGCCCCAGCATTTT.

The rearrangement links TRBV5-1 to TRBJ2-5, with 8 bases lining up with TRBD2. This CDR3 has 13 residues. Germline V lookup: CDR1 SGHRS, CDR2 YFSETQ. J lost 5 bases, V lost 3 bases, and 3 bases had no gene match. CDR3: CASSSRLAETQYF. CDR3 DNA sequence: TGCGCCAGCAGCTCGCGACTAGCGGAGACCCAGTACTTC.

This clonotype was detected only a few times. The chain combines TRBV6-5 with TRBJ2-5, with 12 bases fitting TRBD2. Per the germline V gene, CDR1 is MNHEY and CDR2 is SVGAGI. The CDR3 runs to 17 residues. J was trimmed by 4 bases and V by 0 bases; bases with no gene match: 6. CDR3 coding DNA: TGTGCCAGCAGTTACTCGGTGGCTAGCGGGAGGGGAGAGACCCAGTACTTC. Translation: CASSYSVASGRGETQYF.

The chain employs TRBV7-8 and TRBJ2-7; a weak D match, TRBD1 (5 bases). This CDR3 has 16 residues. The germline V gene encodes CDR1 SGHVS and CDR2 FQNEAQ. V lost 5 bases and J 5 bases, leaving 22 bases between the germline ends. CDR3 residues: CASSTSLAGWRNEQYF. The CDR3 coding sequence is TGTGCCAGCAGCACGTCGTTAGCAGGGTGGAGAAACGAGCAGTACTTC.

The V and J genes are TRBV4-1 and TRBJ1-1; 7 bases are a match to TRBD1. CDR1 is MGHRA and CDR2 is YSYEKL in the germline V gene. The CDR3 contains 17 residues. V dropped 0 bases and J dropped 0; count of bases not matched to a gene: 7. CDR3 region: CASSQEVRGRMNTEAFF. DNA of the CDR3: TGCGCCAGCAGCCAAGAAGTAAGGGGGCGGATGAACACTGAAGCTTTCTTT.

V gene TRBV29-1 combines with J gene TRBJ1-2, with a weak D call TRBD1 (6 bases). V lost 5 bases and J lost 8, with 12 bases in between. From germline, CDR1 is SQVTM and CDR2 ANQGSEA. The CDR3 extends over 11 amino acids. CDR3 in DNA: TGCAGCGTTTACAGGGAAGGCGGCTACACCTTC. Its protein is CSVYREGGYTF. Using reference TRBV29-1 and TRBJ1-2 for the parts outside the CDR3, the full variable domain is SAVISQKPSRDICQRGTSLTIQCQVDSQVTMMFWYRQQPGQSLTLIATANQGSEATYESGFVIDKFPISRPNLTFSTLTVSNMSPEDSSIYLCSVYREGGYTFGSGTRLTVV.

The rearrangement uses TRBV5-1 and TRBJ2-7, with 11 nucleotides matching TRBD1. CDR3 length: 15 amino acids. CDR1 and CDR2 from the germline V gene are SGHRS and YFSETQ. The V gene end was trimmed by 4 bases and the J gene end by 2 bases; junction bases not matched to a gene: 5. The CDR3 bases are TGCGCCAGCAGCAGATGGACAGGGGGCCCCTACGAGCAGTACTTC. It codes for CASSRWTGGPYEQYF.

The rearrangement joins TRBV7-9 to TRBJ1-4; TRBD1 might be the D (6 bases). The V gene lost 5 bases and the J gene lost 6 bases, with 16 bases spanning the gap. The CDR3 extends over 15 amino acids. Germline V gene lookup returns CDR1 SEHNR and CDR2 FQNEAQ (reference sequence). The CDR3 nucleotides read TGTGCCAGCAGCGCCCGGACAGCCGGGGATGAAAAACTGTTTTTT. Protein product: CASSARTAGDEKLFF.

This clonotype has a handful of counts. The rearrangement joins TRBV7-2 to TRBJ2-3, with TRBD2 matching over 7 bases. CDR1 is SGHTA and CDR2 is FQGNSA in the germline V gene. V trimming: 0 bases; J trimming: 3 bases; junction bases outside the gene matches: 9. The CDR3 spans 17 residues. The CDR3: CASSLAALAARTDTQYF. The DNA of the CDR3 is TGTGCCAGCAGCTTAGCCGCCCTAGCGGCACGGACAGATACGCAGTATTTT.

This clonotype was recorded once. The CDR3 coding sequence is TGCAGTGCTAGAGGCGGGGCCAGGCGCGAGCAGTACTTC. Translated, it gives CSARGGARREQYF. The rearrangement uses TRBV20-1 and TRBJ2-7; weak D call: TRBD2 (6 bases). This CDR3 region has 13 residues. Germline V CDR1 and CDR2: DFQATT, SNEGSKA (reference sequence). V lost 1 base to trimming and J lost 6 bases, with 13 bases between them.

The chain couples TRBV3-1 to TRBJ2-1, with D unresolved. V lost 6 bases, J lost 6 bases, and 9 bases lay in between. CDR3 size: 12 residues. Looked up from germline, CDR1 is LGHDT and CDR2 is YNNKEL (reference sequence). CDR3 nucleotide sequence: TGTGCCAGCAGTTTCACGTTCAATGAGCAGTTCTTC. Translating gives CASSFTFNEQFF.